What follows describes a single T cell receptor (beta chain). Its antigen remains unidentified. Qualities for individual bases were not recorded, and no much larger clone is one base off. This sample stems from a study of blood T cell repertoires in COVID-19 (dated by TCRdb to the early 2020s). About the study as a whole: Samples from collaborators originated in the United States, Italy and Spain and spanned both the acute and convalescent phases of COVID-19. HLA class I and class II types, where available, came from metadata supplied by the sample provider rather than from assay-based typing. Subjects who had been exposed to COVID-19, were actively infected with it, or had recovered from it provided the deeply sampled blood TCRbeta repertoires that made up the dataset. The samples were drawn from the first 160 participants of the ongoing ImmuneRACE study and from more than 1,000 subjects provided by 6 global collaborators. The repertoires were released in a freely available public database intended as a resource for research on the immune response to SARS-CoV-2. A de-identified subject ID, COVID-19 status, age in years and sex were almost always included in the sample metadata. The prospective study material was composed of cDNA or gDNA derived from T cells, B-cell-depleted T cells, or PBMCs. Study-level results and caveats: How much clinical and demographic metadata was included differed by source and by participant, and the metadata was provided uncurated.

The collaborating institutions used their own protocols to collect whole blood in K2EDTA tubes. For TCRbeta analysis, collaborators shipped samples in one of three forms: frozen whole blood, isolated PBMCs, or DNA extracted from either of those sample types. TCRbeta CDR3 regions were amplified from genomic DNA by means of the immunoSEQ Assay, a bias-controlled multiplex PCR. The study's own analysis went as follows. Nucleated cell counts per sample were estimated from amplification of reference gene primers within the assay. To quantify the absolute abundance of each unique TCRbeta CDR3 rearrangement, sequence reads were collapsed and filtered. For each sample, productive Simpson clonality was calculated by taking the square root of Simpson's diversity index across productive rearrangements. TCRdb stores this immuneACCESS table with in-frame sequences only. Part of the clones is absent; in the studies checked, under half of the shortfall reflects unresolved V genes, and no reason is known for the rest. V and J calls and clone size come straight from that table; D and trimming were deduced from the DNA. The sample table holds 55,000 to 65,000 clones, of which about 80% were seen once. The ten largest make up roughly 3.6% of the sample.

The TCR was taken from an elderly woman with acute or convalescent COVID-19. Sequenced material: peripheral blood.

The nucleotide sequence reads as follows: TGTGCCAGTAGTGAGGACAGGGGGCATGGCTACACCTTC. It is translated as CASSEDRGHGYTF. The sequence links TRBV19 to TRBJ1-2; 11 nucleotides in the junction match TRBD1. The germline V gene (reference sequence) specifies LNHDA as CDR1 and SQIVND as CDR2. Its CDR3 holds 13 amino acids, cysteine through phenylalanine. Just the 39-base CDR3 DNA is kept, in frame starting at base 1. The germline V and J ends show losses of 5 bases and 6 bases respectively, and no gene match explains 2 bases of the junction.